The sequence of this TCR beta chain was determined in a study of cytomegalovirus exposure and HLA in healthy donors. With regard to this clone: Its antigen is still unknown.

Overall study results and limits: In a later analysis, TCR beta V- and J-gene trimming was associated with a missense DCLRE1C variant.

Both 60 Vbeta primers and 13 Jbeta primers went into the PCR. Generated by immunoSEQ multiplex PCR, the TCRdb table keeps only in-frame clones and is missing some. The sample includes over 150,000 clones, less than 85% of them seen just once. The germline V gene encodes CDR1 SQVTM and CDR2 ANQGSEA. V was pared by 4 bases and J by 10 bases, with 6 bases of the junction left unmatched. The CDR3 extends over 12 amino acids. Sequenced sample: PBMCs. This TCR was recovered from a man younger than 30 in good health and CMV-seronegative. V is TRBV29-1 and J is TRBJ2-1; 8 bases agree with TRBD1. The CDR3 here is CSVGTGRWEQFF. Written as DNA, the CDR3 is TGCAGCGTTGGGACAGGGCGGTGGGAGCAGTTCTTC.